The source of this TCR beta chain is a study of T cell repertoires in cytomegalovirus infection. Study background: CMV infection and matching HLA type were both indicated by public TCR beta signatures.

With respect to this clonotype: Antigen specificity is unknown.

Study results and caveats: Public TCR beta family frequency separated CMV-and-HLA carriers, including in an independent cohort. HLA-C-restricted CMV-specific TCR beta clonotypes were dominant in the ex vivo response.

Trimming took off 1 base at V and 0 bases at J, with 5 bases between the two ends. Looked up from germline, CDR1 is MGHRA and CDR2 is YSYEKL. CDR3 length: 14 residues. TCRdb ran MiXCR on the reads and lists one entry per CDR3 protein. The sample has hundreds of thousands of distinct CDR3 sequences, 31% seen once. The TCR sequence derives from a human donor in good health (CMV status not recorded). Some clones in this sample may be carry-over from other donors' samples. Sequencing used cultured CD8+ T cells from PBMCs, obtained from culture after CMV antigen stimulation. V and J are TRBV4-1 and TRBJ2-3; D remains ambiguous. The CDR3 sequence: CASSQVGSTDTQYF. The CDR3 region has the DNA TGCGCCAGCAGCCAAGTAGGAAGCACAGATACGCAGTATTTT.